Shown below are 25 T cell receptor beta chains from a single sample sequenced in a study of T cell changes during pregnancy in multiple sclerosis. The data were produced by immunoSEQ multiplex PCR, yet TCRdb's version contains in-frame clones alone and is incomplete. The sample shows about 92,000 clones, approximately 92% of them seen only once. The specimen was peripheral blood, collected in the first trimester of pregnancy. The origin of the receptors is a female donor with multiple sclerosis, enrolled in a pregnancy study.

The chain is built from TRBV7-9 and TRBJ2-7; unclear D gene. The CDR3 covers 13 residues. Germline V lookup: CDR1 SEHNR, CDR2 FQNEAQ (reference sequence). V lost 5 bases, J lost 6 bases, and 14 bases lay in between. CDR3 sequence (DNA): TGTGCCAGCAGCACACAGCCATCCCTCGAGCAGTACTTC. Protein product: CASSTQPSLEQYF.

The CDR3 bases are TGTGCCAGCAGCCTATTATCCGGGATGGGCGAGCAGTACTTC. It yields the protein CASSLLSGMGEQYF. V is TRBV5-6 and J is TRBJ2-7, with D maybe TRBD2 (5 bases). This CDR3 comprises 14 residues. Trimming removed 4 bases from V and 6 bases from J, with 17 bases in between. Germline V gene sequence: CDR1 SGHDT, CDR2 YYEEEE.

The chain links TRBV5-4 to TRBJ1-1, with TRBD1 matching over 11 bases. V shed 4 bases and J 6 bases; nucleotides not matched to a gene: 5. There are 14 residues in the CDR3. Germline values: CDR1 SGHNT, CDR2 YYREEE (reference sequence). The DNA of the CDR3 is TGTGCCAGCAGCCCGGAGGGACAGGGGGCTGAAGCTTTCTTT. Residues: CASSPEGQGAEAFF.

The chain carries TRBV19 and TRBJ2-2, with 7 bases identical to TRBD1. The CDR3 has 14 residues. Trimming took 7 bases from V and 4 from J; bases not matched to a gene: 6. Germline values: CDR1 LNHDA, CDR2 SQIVND (reference sequence). This CDR3 is CASKQGLPTGELFF. CDR3 DNA sequence: TGTGCCAGTAAACAGGGGTTACCCACCGGGGAGCTGTTTTTT.

CDR3 coding DNA: TGCGCCAGCAGCCAAGATATCAGGATAGATACGCAGTATTTT. It specifies CASSQDIRIDTQYF. The gene calls are TRBV4-3 and TRBJ2-3; D call uncertain. In germline, CDR1 is LGHNA, CDR2 YSLEER. The length of the CDR3 is 14 residues. V was trimmed by 0 bases and J by 5 bases, leaving 9 bases between them.

The V call is TRBV28, the J call TRBJ2-5; 8 bases agree with TRBD1. The CDR3 is 17 residues long. Losses at the gene ends were 3 bases for V and 5 bases for J; bases not matched to a gene: 14. Germline V gene lookup returns CDR1 MDHEN and CDR2 SYDVKM. The CDR3 nucleotides are TGTGCCAGCAGTTTCTTAAAGACAGGGGATGTTGGGGAGACCCAGTACTTC. This gives the protein CASSFLKTGDVGETQYF.

The rearrangement joins TRBV5-1 to TRBJ2-5; 10 bases are a match to TRBD1. V lost 4 bases to trimming and J lost 4 bases; unmatched junction nucleotides: 7. The CDR3 is 15 amino acids. Germline assignment: CDR1 SGHRS and CDR2 YFSETQ. CDR3 in DNA: TGCGCCAGCAGCCCGGGGACAGGGGATCTAGAGACCCAGTACTTC. Translated: CASSPGTGDLETQYF.

V and J are TRBV5-6 and TRBJ2-2, with TRBD2 identical over 11 bases. The CDR3 loop spans 16 amino acids. Per the germline V gene, CDR1 is SGHDT and CDR2 is YYEEEE. V trimming: 2 bases; J trimming: 1 base; junction bases outside the gene matches: 1. The CDR3 coding sequence is TGTGCCAGCAGCTTCCTAGCGGGAGGGAACACCGGGGAGCTGTTTTTT. The encoded protein is CASSFLAGGNTGELFF.

The CDR3 protein is CAWSGTGGMNTGELFF. Here the CDR3 DNA reads TGTGCCTGGAGCGGGACTGGAGGGATGAACACCGGGGAGCTGTTTTTT. The chain employs TRBV30 and TRBJ2-2; weak D call: TRBD2 (6 bases). The CDR3 is made up of 16 amino acids. Between the trimmed V and J ends, which lost 3 bases and 1 base, there was a span of 15 bases. The germline CDR1 and CDR2 sequences are GTSNPN and SVGIG (reference sequence).

In this sample, this clone turned up once. The chain is built from TRBV5-1 and TRBJ1-3; D is perhaps TRBD1 (5 bases). V was cut by 2 bases and J by 0 bases, with 12 bases left in between. The CDR3 runs 16 residues. The germline V gene encodes CDR1 SGHRS and CDR2 YFSETQ. The CDR3: CASSFGAVNSGNTIYF. The DNA of the CDR3 is TGCGCCAGCAGCTTTGGGGCCGTCAACTCTGGAAACACCATATATTTT.

The V and J genes are TRBV2 and TRBJ2-1; no clear D gene. CDR3 size: 13 residues. V was cut by 8 bases and J by 7 bases, with 15 bases left in between. Germline V gene lookup returns CDR1 SNHLY and CDR2 FYNNEI. CDR3 sequence: CASLSHFRNEQFF. In nucleotides, the CDR3 is TGTGCCAGCCTTAGCCATTTTAGGAATGAGCAGTTCTTC.

The J gene is TRBJ2-5, the V gene TRBV7-3, with D uncertain. The CDR3 sequence is 13 residues long. Germline CDR1 is SGHTA and CDR2 is FQGTGA. The germline V and J ends were trimmed by 2 bases and 5 bases, with 9 bases remaining between them. CDR3 sequence reads: CASSLYQRETQYF. The CDR3 DNA reads as TGTGCCAGCAGCTTATACCAACGGGAGACCCAGTACTTC.

In DNA form, the CDR3 reads TGTGCCAGCAGCTTAGTTCGGAACACTGAAGCTTTCTTT. It codes for CASSLVRNTEAFF. The chain is built from TRBV7-2 and TRBJ1-1; no firm D call. The CDR3 has 13 residues. Trimming stripped 1 base from V and 1 base from J, with 4 bases between. Germline CDR1 is SGHTA and CDR2 is FQGNSA.

The V and J genes are TRBV5-1 and TRBJ1-2, with D perhaps matching TRBD1 (6 bases). The V end was cut by 4 bases, the J end by 2 bases, with 12 bases between. Germline V gene data show CDR1 as SGHRS and CDR2 as YFSETQ. CDR3 length: 14 amino acids. The CDR3 DNA reads TGCGCCAGCAGCCAAGGACAGCCGAACTATGGCTACACCTTC. Amino acid sequence: CASSQGQPNYGYTF.

The chain has TRBV13 and TRBJ2-5, with 8 bases lining up with TRBD1. Germline V CDR1 and CDR2: PRHDT, FYEKMQ (reference sequence). Trimming took 0 bases from V and 4 from J; bases not matched to a gene: 1. This CDR3 contains 14 residues. The CDR3 here is CASSLGTGVETQYF. The CDR3 bases are TGTGCCAGCAGCTTAGGGACAGGGGTAGAGACCCAGTACTTC.

The V and J genes are TRBV6-5 and TRBJ2-1; 9 nucleotides line up with TRBD1. The CDR3 covers 15 residues. Germline V gene data show CDR1 as MNHEY and CDR2 as SVGAGI. V shed 6 bases, J shed 4 bases, and the junction held 7 bases outside the gene matches. The CDR3, as DNA: TGTGCCAGCAGAAAACAGGGGGCCCGATACAATGAGCAGTTCTTC. This encodes CASRKQGARYNEQFF.

The V call is TRBV2, the J call TRBJ1-5; possibly TRBD1 for D (6 bases). The CDR3 totals 14 residues. Germline V gene data show CDR1 as SNHLY and CDR2 as FYNNEI. Trimming stripped 3 bases from V and 4 bases from J, with 10 bases between. CDR3 DNA sequence: TGTGCCAGCAGTGAGGCCAGGGGTAATCAGCCCCAGCATTTT. This codes for CASSEARGNQPQHF. Full variable domain (remainder filled in from reference TRBV2 and TRBJ1-5): EPEVTQTPSHQVTQMGQEVILRCVPISNHLYFYWYRQILGQKVEFLVSFYNNEISEKSEIFDDQFSVERPDGSNFTLKIRSTKLEDSAMYFCASSEARGNQPQHFGDGTRLSIL.

The chain recombines TRBV28 with TRBJ1-5; D not resolved. The CDR3 contains 15 residues. Looked up from germline, CDR1 is MDHEN and CDR2 is SYDVKM. V lost 1 base and J lost 5, with 12 bases in between. The CDR3 reads CASSLSGLHHQPQHF. In DNA, the CDR3 is TGTGCCAGCAGTTTATCAGGACTTCACCATCAGCCCCAGCATTTT.

The chain carries TRBV5-1 and TRBJ1-4; 10 nucleotides align to TRBD1. Per the germline V gene, CDR1 is SGHRS and CDR2 is YFSETQ. The CDR3 extends over 15 amino acids. Trimming cost V 2 bases and J 5 bases; bases outside gene matches: 3. CDR3 bases: TGCGCCAGCAGCTTTCGACAGGGGGCGAATGAAAAACTGTTTTTT. Its protein product is CASSFRQGANEKLFF.

This chain uses TRBV9 with TRBJ2-3; 10 nucleotides agree with TRBD2. Per germline, CDR1 SGDLS and CDR2 YYNGEE. The trim removed 3 bases at V and 3 bases at J, leaving 7 bases unmatched. The CDR3 contains 16 residues. The CDR3 DNA sequence: TGTGCCAGCAGCGCTAGCGGGAGAGTCGGTACAGATACGCAGTATTTT. Its translation: CASSASGRVGTDTQYF.

V gene TRBV18 combines with J gene TRBJ2-1; 9 bases are a match to TRBD2. Trimming cost V 2 bases and J 3 bases; bases outside gene matches: 11. The CDR3 extends over 18 amino acids. Germline loops: CDR1 KGHSH, CDR2 LQKENI. CDR3: CASSPNSIAGESYNEQFF. The CDR3 DNA is TGTGCCAGCTCACCAAACTCTATAGCGGGAGAGAGCTACAATGAGCAGTTCTTC.

V gene TRBV9 combines with J gene TRBJ1-2; tentatively, D is TRBD1 (5 bases). CDR1 and CDR2 from the germline V gene are SGDLS and YYNGEE. The germline V and J ends were trimmed by 1 base and 4 bases, with 14 bases remaining between them. The CDR3 covers 15 residues. The CDR3 sequence: CASSVQGISAYGYTF. The CDR3 DNA sequence: TGTGCCAGCAGCGTACAGGGCATTTCGGCCTATGGCTACACCTTC. The full variable domain, in which reference TRBV9 and TRBJ1-2 provide the parts outside the CDR3, is DSGVTQTPKHLITATGQRVTLRCSPRSGDLSVYWYQQSLDQGLQFLIQYYNGEERAKGNILERFSAQQFPDLHSELNLSSLELGDSALYFCASSVQGISAYGYTFGSGTRLTVV.

V usage is TRBV28 and J usage is TRBJ2-7, with TRBD1 matching 11 bases. The V segment lost 5 bases and the J segment 2 bases; nucleotides outside the gene matches: 8. This CDR3 region has 16 residues. CDR1 and CDR2 (germline): MDHEN, SYDVKM. Here the CDR3 DNA reads TGTGCCAGCAGTCCTCGGACAGGGGGCATCACCTACGAGCAGTACTTC. This gives the protein CASSPRTGGITYEQYF.

The chain recombines TRBV5-1 with TRBJ1-1; D is possibly TRBD1 (6 bases). V lost 1 base and J lost 3, with 22 bases in between. This CDR3 contains 18 residues. Germline CDR1 and CDR2: SGHRS and YFSETQ. The CDR3 sequence: CASSLRGRGAESDTEAFF. For the CDR3, the DNA is TGCGCCAGCAGCTTGAGGGGACGGGGGGCCGAAAGTGACACTGAAGCTTTCTTT.

CDR3 coding DNA: TGCGCCAGCAGCTTGCCGGGAGGGGACAATGAGCAGTTCTTC. It yields the protein CASSLPGGDNEQFF. The rearrangement links TRBV5-1 to TRBJ2-1, with 8 bases aligning to TRBD2. CDR3 size: 14 residues. CDR1 is SGHRS and CDR2 is YFSETQ in the germline V gene. Trimming at V came to 1 base and at J to 5 bases, leaving 2 bases not matched to a gene.